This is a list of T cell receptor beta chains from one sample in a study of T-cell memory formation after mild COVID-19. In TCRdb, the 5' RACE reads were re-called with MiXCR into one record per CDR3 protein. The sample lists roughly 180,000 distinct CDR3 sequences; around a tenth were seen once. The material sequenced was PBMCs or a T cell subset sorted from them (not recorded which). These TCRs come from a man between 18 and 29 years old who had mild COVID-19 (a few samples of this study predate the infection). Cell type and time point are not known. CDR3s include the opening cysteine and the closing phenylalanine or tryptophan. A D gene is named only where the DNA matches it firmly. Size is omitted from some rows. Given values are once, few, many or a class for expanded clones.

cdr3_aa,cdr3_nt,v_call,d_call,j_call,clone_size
CASSLGGNIQYF,TGTGCCAGCAGCTTAGGGGGAAACATTCAGTACTTC,TRBV7-2,-,TRBJ2-4,-
CASSVVSSGVGETQYF,TGTGCCAGCAGCGTAGTATCAAGCGGGGTAGGAGAGACCCAGTACTTC,TRBV9,TRBD2,TRBJ2-5,-
CASSSTVFRETYNSPLHF,TGTGCCAGCAGCTCGACCGTCTTTAGGGAGACCTATAATTCACCCCTCCACTTT,TRBV6-5,-,TRBJ1-6,few
CATSHQTDTQYF,TGTGCCACCAGCCACCAGACAGATACGCAGTATTTT,TRBV15,-,TRBJ2-3,-
CASSFRGDQAQHF,TGTGCCAGCAGCTTCAGGGGAGATCAGGCCCAGCATTTT,TRBV7-9,-,TRBJ1-5,-
CSATVGGYDLYEQYF,TGCAGTGCAACGGTTGGGGGGTACGATCTTTACGAGCAGTACTTC,TRBV20-1,-,TRBJ2-7,-
CASSLEVRGHEQYF,TGTGCCAGCAGTTTAGAGGTTAGGGGCCACGAGCAGTACTTC,TRBV12-3/TRBV12-4,-,TRBJ2-7,few
CASSSGASGTEAFF,TGTGCCAGCAGTTCGGGGGCGTCGGGCACTGAAGCTTTCTTT,TRBV6-4,-,TRBJ1-1,-
CASSYRTGYNEQFF,TGTGCCAGCAGTTACAGGACAGGTTACAATGAGCAGTTCTTC,TRBV6-5,TRBD1,TRBJ2-1,few
CASSFSGGRLETQYF,TGTGCCAGCAGTTTCTCGGGGGGGCGGTTAGAGACCCAGTACTTC,TRBV12-3/TRBV12-4,TRBD2,TRBJ2-5,many
CSATPGSYEQYF,TGCAGTGCTACACCAGGATCCTACGAGCAGTACTTC,TRBV20-1,-,TRBJ2-7,-
CASSFARGTGEAFF,TGTGCCAGCAGCTTTGCTCGGGGGACAGGTGAAGCTTTCTTT,TRBV7-2,TRBD1,TRBJ1-1,few
CASSQSGNYGYTF,TGTGCCAGCAGCCAATCCGGTAACTATGGCTACACCTTC,TRBV4-2,-,TRBJ1-2,-
CASSQASGQTNYGYTF,TGCGCCAGCAGCCAAGCCTCTGGACAGACTAACTATGGCTACACCTTC,TRBV4-3,-,TRBJ1-2,many
CASSLGTGEYNQPQHF,TGTGCCAGCAGCCTAGGGACAGGGGAGTACAATCAGCCCCAGCATTTT,TRBV7-9,TRBD1,TRBJ1-5,few
CASSRTGISTGELFF,TGCGCCAGCAGCAGGACAGGGATCAGCACCGGGGAGCTGTTTTTT,TRBV5-1,TRBD1,TRBJ2-2,few
CASSLEGGYTEAFF,TGTGCCAGCAGCTTAGAGGGGGGGTACACTGAAGCTTTCTTT,TRBV7-2,-,TRBJ1-1,many
CASSSPSGTSTDTQYF,TGTGCCAGCAGCTCGCCGTCCGGGACTAGCACAGATACGCAGTATTTT,TRBV21-1,-,TRBJ2-3,-
CASSLPGLGIEQFF,TGCGCCAGCAGCTTACCGGGACTAGGGATTGAGCAGTTCTTC,TRBV5-1,TRBD2,TRBJ2-1,many
CASSRSSLRDTEAFF,TGCGCCAGCAGCCGATCGTCCCTACGGGACACTGAAGCTTTCTTT,TRBV4-1,-,TRBJ1-1,few
CASSLSGGGRTEAFF,TGTGCCAGCAGTTTATCAGGGGGCGGGAGGACTGAAGCTTTCTTT,TRBV28,TRBD1,TRBJ1-1,few
CASGRGGAGELFF,TGTGCCAGCGGCCGTGGGGGAGCTGGGGAGCTGTTTTTT,TRBV6-6,-,TRBJ2-2,-
CASSLYGLGSYNEQFF,TGCGCCAGCAGCTTGTACGGTTTAGGGTCCTACAATGAGCAGTTCTTC,TRBV5-1,-,TRBJ2-1,few
CASSWQGSTGELFF,TGTGCCAGCAGCTGGCAGGGGAGCACCGGGGAGCTGTTTTTT,TRBV7-3,-,TRBJ2-2,-
CASSLGGGATGNTIYF,TGTGCCAGCAGCTTAGGAGGGGGGGCAACTGGAAACACCATATATTTT,TRBV7-2,-,TRBJ1-3,few
CSVVEIGSYNEQFF,TGCAGCGTTGTCGAGATCGGCTCCTACAATGAGCAGTTCTTC,TRBV29-1,-,TRBJ2-1,many
CSARATGDHYGYTF,TGCAGTGCTAGAGCGACAGGGGACCACTATGGCTACACCTTC,TRBV20-1,TRBD1,TRBJ1-2,-
CASSGSYNEQFF,TGTGCCAGCAGTGGCTCCTACAATGAGCAGTTCTTC,TRBV2,-,TRBJ2-1,many
CASSRGTPDSYEQYF,TGTGCCAGCAGCCGAGGGACACCGGACTCCTACGAGCAGTACTTC,TRBV6-5,-,TRBJ2-7,-
CASSGGTGEGETQYF,TGCGCCAGCAGCGGCGGGACAGGGGAAGGAGAGACCCAGTACTTC,TRBV5-1,TRBD1,TRBJ2-5,-
CASSRQAPIASYEQYF,TGTGCCAGCAGTCGACAGGCCCCCATAGCGAGTTACGAGCAGTACTTC,TRBV6-5,-,TRBJ2-7,-
CASSPDRVHGYTF,TGTGCCAGCAGCCCGGACAGGGTTCACGGCTACACCTTC,TRBV7-8,TRBD1,TRBJ1-2,-
CASSSYSGGTSPLHF,TGTGCCAGCAGCTCTTATTCAGGGGGCACTTCACCCCTCCACTTT,TRBV11-2,TRBD1,TRBJ1-6,-
CARSPGGGWETQYF,TGCGCCCGCAGCCCCGGGGGGGGGTGGGAGACCCAGTACTTC,TRBV4-1,TRBD2,TRBJ2-5,few
CASSDQKYNEQFF,TGTGCCAGCAGCGACCAGAAATACAATGAGCAGTTCTTC,TRBV27,-,TRBJ2-1,few
CASSPTFSGNTIYF,TGTGCCAGCAGTCCAACCTTCTCTGGAAACACCATATATTTT,TRBV12-3/TRBV12-4,-,TRBJ1-3,-
CASSPNRGDTGELFF,TGTGCCAGCTCACCGAATCGCGGGGACACCGGGGAGCTGTTTTTT,TRBV18,-,TRBJ2-2,-
CASSFQALRTDTQYF,TGCGCCAGCAGCTTTCAAGCGCTCCGCACAGATACGCAGTATTTT,TRBV5-1,-,TRBJ2-3,-
CSAEGYTEAFF,TGCAGTGCTGAGGGGTACACTGAAGCTTTCTTT,TRBV20-1,-,TRBJ1-1,many
CASSQGRGPGYGYTF,TGCGCCAGCAGCCAAGGCCGAGGCCCGGGTTATGGCTACACCTTC,TRBV4-3,-,TRBJ1-2,-
CASRPGGLANYGYTF,TGTGCCAGCAGACCAGGGGGTTTGGCGAACTATGGCTACACCTTC,TRBV6-5,TRBD1,TRBJ1-2,-
CASSFSGEIYEQYF,TGCGCCAGCAGCTTTAGCGGGGAGATCTACGAGCAGTACTTC,TRBV5-1,TRBD2,TRBJ2-7,many
CATSRVSGGERFYNEQFF,TGTGCCACCAGCAGAGTATCCGGGGGCGAACGCTTCTACAATGAGCAGTTCTTC,TRBV15,-,TRBJ2-1,few
CASSGITDQETQYF,TGTGCCAGCAGTGGGATCACGGATCAAGAGACCCAGTACTTC,TRBV2,-,TRBJ2-5,-